These 28 T cell receptor beta chains were all obtained from the same sample, sequenced in a study of blood T cell repertoires in COVID-19. Only in-frame clones appear in the TCRdb table, and some are missing; sequencing was by immunoSEQ multiplex PCR. Altogether tens of thousands of clones are present, roughly 87% being singletons, with the ten largest covering less than 9%. Sequencing was carried out using peripheral blood. The receptors were sampled from a man between 50 and 59 years old with active COVID-19.

V and J are TRBV5-1 and TRBJ2-7; 10 positions agree with TRBD1. The CDR3 spans 16 residues. Trimming at V came to 0 bases and at J to 2 bases, leaving 5 bases not matched to a gene. Germline values: CDR1 SGHRS, CDR2 YFSETQ. CDR3 sequence: CASSLAGTGVPYEQYF. DNA of the CDR3: TGCGCCAGCAGCTTGGCCGGGACAGGGGTACCCTACGAGCAGTACTTC.

The genes are TRBV11-3 and TRBJ2-5; 9 bases align to TRBD2. Trimming removed 1 base from V and 4 bases from J; junction bases left unmatched: 16. Germline lookup yields CDR1 SGHNT and CDR2 YENEEA. There are 19 residues in the CDR3. CDR3 DNA: TGTGCCAGCAGCTTAGGTTCCATCATGCCAGCGGGAGGTGGAGAGACCCAGTACTTC. Residues: CASSLGSIMPAGGGETQYF.

This chain uses TRBV11-2 with TRBJ2-3; 8 nucleotides line up with TRBD2. V gave up 5 bases and J gave up 0 bases; unmatched junction bases: 10. CDR1 is SGHAT and CDR2 is FQNNGV in the germline V gene. The length of the CDR3 is 17 residues. This CDR3 reads CASSPWTSSVSTDTQYF. For the CDR3, the DNA is TGTGCCAGCAGCCCATGGACTAGCAGCGTTAGCACAGATACGCAGTATTTT.

The chain uses TRBV7-2 and TRBJ2-5, with D possibly matching TRBD2 (6 bases). Between the trimmed V and J ends, which lost 5 bases and 1 base, there was a span of 14 bases. The germline V gene has CDR1 SGHTA and CDR2 FQGNSA. The CDR3 contains 15 residues. CDR3 region: CASSERALGQETQYF. As DNA, the CDR3 is TGTGCCAGCAGCGAGCGGGCCCTAGGCCAAGAGACCCAGTACTTC.

This clone came up a few times. The chain links TRBV3-1 (or the pseudogene TRBV3-2) to TRBJ1-5, with 9 bases fitting TRBD1. V shed 6 bases and J 6 bases; nucleotides not matched to a gene: 6. Germline assignment: CDR1 LGHDT and CDR2 YNNKEL (reference sequence). The CDR3 loop spans 14 amino acids. The CDR3 DNA reads TGTGCCAGCAGTGCGACAGGGGGTGGTCAGCCCCAGCATTTT. Residues: CASSATGGGQPQHF.

The chain couples TRBV5-1 to TRBJ1-4; D is perhaps TRBD1 (6 bases). V lost 0 bases and J lost 5, with 14 bases in between. Germline assignment: CDR1 SGHRS and CDR2 YFSETQ. CDR3 length: 16 amino acids. In DNA form, the CDR3 reads TGCGCCAGCAGCTTGGCCCTGGGGGCAGGGAATGAAAAACTGTTTTTT. Protein product: CASSLALGAGNEKLFF.

The V and J genes are TRBV28 and TRBJ2-7, with 12 bases lining up with TRBD2. The V gene end was trimmed by 5 bases and the J gene end by 4 bases; junction bases not matched to a gene: 6. This CDR3 contains 15 residues. Germline V gene data show CDR1 as MDHEN and CDR2 as SYDVKM. The CDR3 bases are TGTGCCAGCAGTCTAGGGGGGACTAGCGGGTACGAGCAGTACTTC. This gives the protein CASSLGGTSGYEQYF.

This rearrangement joins TRBV19 to TRBJ2-7; 9 positions agree with TRBD2. The ends lost 3 bases at V and 0 bases at J; junction bases unmatched: 3. Per the germline V gene, CDR1 is LNHDA and CDR2 is SQIVND (reference sequence). The CDR3 contains 15 residues. Here the CDR3 DNA reads TGTGCCAGTAGTATTGTTAGCGGGAGCTCCTACGAGCAGTACTTC. Amino acids: CASSIVSGSSYEQYF.

This clone came up a few times. The chain has TRBV19 and TRBJ1-6, with 8 bases identical to TRBD1. Germline V gives CDR1 LNHDA, CDR2 SQIVND (reference sequence). This CDR3 is built from 14 residues. V dropped 8 bases and J dropped 6; count of bases not matched to a gene: 6. CDR3 amino acids: CASSGGAFNSPLHF. CDR3 DNA: TGTGCCAGTTCAGGGGGCGCGTTTAATTCACCCCTCCACTTT.

V gene TRBV6-5 combines with J gene TRBJ2-7; TRBD1 is a possible D gene (6 bases). V gave up 2 bases and J gave up 5 bases, with 10 bases separating them. Germline-derived CDR1 and CDR2 are MNHEY and SVGAGI. The CDR3 is 13 amino acids. The CDR3 DNA sequence: TGTGCCAGCAGTTACGCCCACAGGGACGAGCAGTACTTC. Protein product: CASSYAHRDEQYF.

This rearrangement joins TRBV7-9 to TRBJ1-2, with D possibly being TRBD1 (5 bases). Germline assignment: CDR1 SEHNR and CDR2 FQNEAQ (reference sequence). This CDR3 contains 14 residues. V was trimmed by 1 base and J by 7 bases, leaving 13 bases between them. The CDR3 DNA follows: TGTGCCAGCAGCTTAGTGAGTCAGGGTACTGGCTACACCTTC. Translation: CASSLVSQGTGYTF. The entire variable domain, with the rest obtained from reference TRBV7-9 and TRBJ1-2, is as follows: DTGVSQNPRHKITKRGQNVTFRCDPISEHNRLYWYRQTLGQGPEFLTYFQNEAQLEKSRLLSDRFSAERPKGSFSTLEIQRTEQGDSAMYLCASSLVSQGTGYTFGSGTRLTVV.

The chain is built from TRBV24-1 and TRBJ2-3, with D perhaps matching TRBD1 (6 bases). Germline assignment: CDR1 KGHDR and CDR2 SFDVKD. The CDR3 runs 15 residues. The V and J ends lost 9 bases and 0 bases respectively, with 15 bases between them. CDR3 bases: TGTGCCACCGGGGACAAAACCACTAGCACAGATACGCAGTATTTT. Translation gives CATGDKTTSTDTQYF.

This sequence joins TRBV3-1 (or the pseudogene TRBV3-2) and TRBJ2-7, with D possibly being TRBD2 (5 bases). This CDR3 is built from 14 residues. Trimming cost V 3 bases and J 3 bases, with 12 bases left between them. The germline gives CDR1 LGHDT, CDR2 YNNKEL (reference sequence). The CDR3 DNA is TGTGCCAGCAGCCACGCCATGGGAGACTACGAGCAGTACTTC. It yields the protein CASSHAMGDYEQYF.

This clone was seen a single time. The chain couples TRBV19 to TRBJ2-1; 7 positions agree with TRBD2. CDR3 length: 16 amino acids. CDR1 is LNHDA and CDR2 is SQIVND in the germline V gene (reference sequence). The V segment lost 0 bases and the J segment 7 bases; nucleotides outside the gene matches: 9. Here the CDR3 reads CASSIDLGPSGNEQFF. The CDR3 DNA reads TGTGCCAGTAGTATAGATCTCGGGCCTAGCGGAAATGAGCAGTTCTTC.

The chain recombines TRBV9 with TRBJ1-6; D remains ambiguous. The V gene's germline CDR1 is SGDLS and CDR2 YYNGEE. This CDR3 comprises 15 residues. Trimming pared 5 bases from V and 9 bases from J, leaving 18 bases between. In nucleotides, the CDR3 is TGTGCCAGCAGAGCCGAAGAGTCCCCCGTTTCACCCCTCCACTTT. Protein product: CASRAEESPVSPLHF.

The rearrangement uses TRBV18 and TRBJ2-5; 7 nucleotides match TRBD1. V was clipped by 2 bases and J by 5 bases; unmatched bases: 8. CDR1 KGHSH and CDR2 LQKENI come from the germline V gene. The CDR3 runs 15 residues. The CDR3 loop reads CASSPLTGAEETQYF. CDR3 DNA sequence: TGTGCCAGCTCACCATTAACAGGGGCGGAGGAGACCCAGTACTTC.

V is TRBV7-2 and J is TRBJ2-7; the D gene is possibly TRBD2 (6 bases). Germline-derived CDR1 and CDR2 are SGHTA and FQGNSA. V shed 1 base and J shed 1 base, with 14 bases lying between them. This CDR3 is built from 16 residues. CDR3 protein: CASSLDVERASYEQYF. The CDR3, as DNA: TGTGCCAGCAGCTTAGATGTAGAGCGGGCTTCCTACGAGCAGTACTTC.

This chain uses TRBV5-1 with TRBJ1-3, with D perhaps matching TRBD1 (6 bases). V was shortened by 4 bases and J by 1 base, with 6 bases between the two germline ends. The CDR3 is 13 residues long. Germline assignment: CDR1 SGHRS and CDR2 YFSETQ. CDR3: CASSQGSGNTIYF. The CDR3 nucleotides are TGCGCCAGCAGCCAGGGGTCTGGAAACACCATATATTTT.

This sequence joins TRBV5-1 and TRBJ2-7, with D possibly TRBD2 on 5 matching bases. This CDR3 comprises 15 residues. Trimming removed 0 bases at V and 4 bases at J, with 14 bases between. Per the germline V gene, CDR1 is SGHRS and CDR2 is YFSETQ. The CDR3 DNA follows: TGCGCCAGCAGCTTGGTTCCCGGGGTTTCATACGAGCAGTACTTC. This sequence encodes CASSLVPGVSYEQYF.

This sequence joins TRBV6-6 and TRBJ1-2; D perhaps matches TRBD1 (6 bases). Germline V gene data show CDR1 as MNHNY and CDR2 as SVGAGI (reference sequence). The CDR3 is made up of 13 amino acids. The V and J ends lost 2 bases and 10 bases respectively, with 14 bases between them. Written as DNA, the CDR3 is TGTGCCAGCAGTTACGGACAGCCAAACGACTACACCTTC. Amino acids: CASSYGQPNDYTF.

The V and J genes are TRBV7-9 and TRBJ1-1; D gene ambiguous. Germline V CDR1 and CDR2: SEHNR, FQNEAQ (reference sequence). CDR3 length equals 12 residues. Between the trimmed V and J ends, which lost 4 bases and 4 bases, there was a span of 7 bases. The CDR3: CASSWSSTEAFF. The CDR3 DNA reads TGTGCCAGCAGCTGGAGTAGCACTGAAGCTTTCTTT.

V is TRBV11-2 and J is TRBJ1-1, with D maybe TRBD1 (5 bases). V was trimmed by 2 bases and J by 1 base, leaving 11 bases between them. CDR3 length equals 15 residues. In germline, CDR1 is SGHAT, CDR2 FQNNGV. The CDR3 bases are TGTGCCAGCAGCTTATCACAGGCCCGGAACACTGAAGCTTTCTTT. Encoded protein: CASSLSQARNTEAFF.

The V call is TRBV28, the J call TRBJ1-5; maybe TRBD1 (6 bases). This CDR3 is built from 14 residues. V dropped 5 bases and J dropped 3 bases, with 11 bases sitting between them. Germline-derived CDR1 and CDR2 are MDHEN and SYDVKM. CDR3 nucleotides: TGTGCCAGCAGTCCCCGACAGGCCAATCAGCCCCAGCATTTT. Amino acids: CASSPRQANQPQHF.

This chain joins TRBV28 and TRBJ1-1; D is uncertain. The CDR3 has 13 residues. Trimming left V 7 bases short and J 2 bases short, with 11 bases between. Germline loops: CDR1 MDHEN, CDR2 SYDVKM. The CDR3 is CASTDGANTEAFF. The CDR3 coding sequence is TGTGCCAGCACGGATGGAGCAAACACTGAAGCTTTCTTT.

The chain is built from TRBV7-3 and TRBJ2-3; TRBD1 might be the D (7 bases). CDR1 and CDR2 (germline): SGHTA, FQGTGA. The V end was cut by 8 bases, the J end by 1 base, with 10 bases between. The CDR3 is 13 amino acids. CDR3 sequence (DNA): TGTGCCAGCGGCAGGGGGGGCACAGATACGCAGTATTTT. Protein product: CASGRGGTDTQYF.

The chain uses TRBV6-5 and TRBJ1-2; D call uncertain. CDR3 size: 11 residues. Germline CDR1 reads MNHEY; CDR2 reads SVGAGI. Trimming left V 7 bases short and J 5 bases short, with 8 bases between. CDR3 nucleotide sequence: TGTGCCAGCAACAACGGGTATGGCTACACCTTC. This translates into CASNNGYGYTF.

The chain joins TRBV14 to TRBJ1-2, with D possibly being TRBD1 (6 bases). Germline lookup yields CDR1 SGHDN and CDR2 FVKESK. Deletions cut 3 bases from V and 3 bases from J, with 8 bases between. The CDR3 consists of 13 residues. The CDR3 DNA is TGTGCCAGCAGCCAGAACAGGGACTATGGCTACACCTTC. This translates into CASSQNRDYGYTF.

The V gene is TRBV28, the J gene TRBJ2-7, with D tentatively TRBD2 (7 bases). This CDR3 contains 13 residues. The germline V gene encodes CDR1 MDHEN and CDR2 SYDVKM. V was pared by 7 bases and J by 3 bases, with 13 bases between. The CDR3 spells CASNPGDYYEQYF. In DNA, the CDR3 is TGTGCCAGCAATCCAGGGGACTACTACGAGCAGTACTTC.